The sample holds one count of the clone carrying this T cell receptor (beta chain). What it binds is unknown. TCRdb's table, derived via immunoSEQ multiplex PCR, lists solely in-frame clones and lacks some. The repertoire consists of around 180,000 clones, with just over 90% occurring once and the leading ten covering about 3%. This sample stems from a study of T cell responses to AZD1222 COVID-19 vaccine. Study background: Pooling of second doses given at about 4 or about 12 weeks was done.

Study-wide results and limits: Vaccine-associated CD4 TCRs spanned spike, dominant at 160-218 and 743-854. White British ancestry dominated among donors, who included more females, and clonal diversity was possibly underestimated. Baseline seropositivity occurred in only 5 to 7 AZD1222 recipients.

The CDR3 is 16 residues long. This TCR was recovered from an adult in good health. This chain connects TRBV21-1 to TRBJ2-7; no check of the table's D call, TRBD1, against the DNA was made. TRBV21-1 is termed a pseudogene. The sequences come from peripheral blood, collected on day 0 of AZD1222 vaccination. In DNA, the CDR3 is TGTGCCAGCAGCCCCTCGGGGACAGGGGAGTCCTGCGAGCAGTACTTC. It is translated as CASSPSGTGESCEQYF.